Below, 15 T cell receptor beta chains from the same sample are listed, as sequenced in a study of CD8 T cells in Susac syndrome. Reverse transcription of about 0.5 to 1 ug RNA was performed with random hexamers. TCRdb redid the calling of the immunoSEQ multiplex PCR reads with MiXCR, one entry per CDR3 protein. The top ten hold about 0.12% of the sample, which has about 430,000 distinct CDR3 sequences, more than 70% seen once. Material for sequencing was CD8+ T cells from PBMCs. The receptors derive from a human donor with multiple sclerosis.

The J gene is TRBJ1-2, the V gene TRBV20-1, with no clear D. The CDR3 spans 12 residues. Trimming took off 1 base at V and 3 bases at J, with 6 bases between the two ends. Germline CDR1 reads DFQATT; CDR2 reads SNEGSKA (reference sequence). CDR3 amino acids: CSARALDYGYTF. CDR3 DNA: TGCAGTGCTAGAGCCCTGGACTATGGCTACACCTTC.

V and J are TRBV30 and TRBJ2-1; possibly TRBD1 for D (5 bases). The CDR3 spans 13 residues. CDR1 is GTSNPN, CDR2 SVGIG, per germline (reference sequence). V was pared by 0 bases and J by 6 bases, with 9 bases between. CDR3 sequence reads: CAWSVLTANEQFF. The DNA for the CDR3 is TGTGCCTGGAGTGTTCTGACAGCCAATGAGCAGTTCTTC.

This clonotype was detected once. The CDR3 spells CASSSGQGLLYEQYF. The CDR3 DNA is TGTGCCAGCAGTTCCGGACAGGGGCTTCTCTACGAGCAGTACTTC. The V gene is TRBV27, the J gene TRBJ2-7; 9 bases match TRBD1. Germline V CDR1 and CDR2: MNHEY, SMNVEV (reference sequence). The trim removed 4 bases at V and 3 bases at J, leaving 7 bases unmatched. CDR3 size: 15 residues.

The CDR3 protein is CASSLWGGTPTDTQYF. The CDR3, as DNA: TGTGCCAGCAGTTTATGGGGCGGGACCCCCACAGATACGCAGTATTTT. V gene TRBV27 combines with J gene TRBJ2-3, with D tentatively TRBD2 (6 bases). This CDR3 has 16 residues. CDR1 is MNHEY, CDR2 SMNVEV, per germline (reference sequence). The V and J ends lost 1 base and 2 bases respectively, with 13 bases between them.

The genes are TRBV19 and TRBJ2-7; 7 nucleotides line up with TRBD1. Germline V lookup: CDR1 LNHDA, CDR2 SQIVND (reference sequence). The CDR3 is 15 amino acids. V dropped 5 bases and J dropped 3; count of bases not matched to a gene: 10. CDR3 loop: CASSVGHRGFYEQYF. The CDR3 DNA reads as TGTGCCAGTAGTGTTGGACACAGGGGATTCTACGAGCAGTACTTC.

This chain connects TRBV20-1 to TRBJ2-1, with TRBD2 matching 10 bases. The CDR3 runs 14 residues. From germline, CDR1 is DFQATT and CDR2 SNEGSKA (reference sequence). V gave up 6 bases and J gave up 1 base; unmatched junction bases: 3. The CDR3 region has the DNA TGCAGTGCAGGGACTAGCGCGTCCTACAATGAGCAGTTCTTC. This translates into CSAGTSASYNEQFF.

The chain uses TRBV6-5 and TRBJ1-1; the match to TRBD1 covers 8 bases. Germline V lookup: CDR1 MNHEY, CDR2 SVGAGI. V trimming: 9 bases; J trimming: 4 bases; junction bases outside the gene matches: 4. The CDR3 covers 12 residues. The CDR3 DNA follows: TGTGCCAGTGCTACAGGGGGCACTGAAGCTTTCTTT. It yields the protein CASATGGTEAFF.

The rearrangement joins TRBV2 to TRBJ2-1; 12 positions match TRBD2. This CDR3 contains 21 residues. The germline gives CDR1 SNHLY, CDR2 FYNNEI. The V and J ends lost 4 bases and 5 bases, in that order; junction bases with no gene match: 21. Here the CDR3 DNA reads TGTGCCAGCAGTGTTCCCTCACTAGCGGGAGGCCCCGGAACAATAAACAATGAGCAGTTCTTC. It specifies CASSVPSLAGGPGTINNEQFF.

The chain joins TRBV11-2 to TRBJ2-7; unclear D gene. The germline gives CDR1 SGHAT, CDR2 FQNNGV. Trimming stripped 2 bases from V and 3 bases from J, with 14 bases between. The CDR3 spans 15 residues. CDR3 loop: CASSLHAGPDYEQYF. Written as DNA, the CDR3 is TGTGCCAGCAGCTTACATGCAGGTCCTGACTACGAGCAGTACTTC. Full variable domain (remainder filled in from reference TRBV11-2 and TRBJ2-7): EAGVAQSPRYKIIEKRQSVAFWCNPISGHATLYWYQQILGQGPKLLIQFQNNGVVDDSQLPKDRFSAERLKGVDSTLKIQPAKLEDSAVYLCASSLHAGPDYEQYFGPGTRLTVT.

This clonotype has only one observation. The chain combines TRBV6-1 with TRBJ1-1; D gene unclear. V was clipped by 3 bases and J by 3 bases, with 8 bases between them. CDR3 length equals 13 residues. From germline, CDR1 is MNHNS and CDR2 SASEGT. Here the CDR3 reads CASSDVGHTEAFF. The CDR3 DNA follows: TGTGCCAGCAGTGACGTAGGTCACACTGAAGCTTTCTTT.

The chain couples TRBV3-1 to TRBJ2-5; D call uncertain. CDR3 length equals 16 residues. Germline CDR1 reads LGHDT; CDR2 reads YNNKEL (reference sequence). The germline V and J ends were trimmed by 0 bases and 5 bases, with 16 bases remaining between them. CDR3 in amino acids: CASSQEVIDRAETQYF. In DNA form, the CDR3 reads TGTGCCAGCAGCCAAGAAGTTATCGATCGTGCGGAGACCCAGTACTTC.

The rearrangement joins TRBV14 to TRBJ2-5, with a tentative D call TRBD1 (6 bases). The CDR3 loop spans 14 amino acids. V lost 4 bases and J lost 0, with 9 bases in between. Germline CDR1 is SGHDN and CDR2 is FVKESK. The CDR3 DNA is TGTGCCAGCAGCCGCAGGGGTTACCAAGAGACCCAGTACTTC. This encodes CASSRRGYQETQYF. The full variable domain, with the rest looked up from reference TRBV14 and TRBJ2-5, is EAGVTQFPSHSVIEKGQTVTLRCDPISGHDNLYWYRRVMGKEIKFLLHFVKESKQDESGMPNNRFLAERTGGTYSTLKVQPAELEDSGVYFCASSRRGYQETQYFGPGTRLLVL.

This clonotype has just one count. CDR3 in amino acids: CSVEDRDSYGYTF. DNA for the CDR3: TGCAGCGTTGAAGACCGGGACAGCTATGGCTACACCTTC. This chain uses TRBV29-1 with TRBJ1-2; 7 positions agree with TRBD1. Germline V CDR1 and CDR2: SQVTM, ANQGSEA. The CDR3 is 13 amino acids. Trimming cost V 0 bases and J 4 bases; bases outside gene matches: 2.

V gene TRBV3-1 combines with J gene TRBJ1-1; tentative D call: TRBD1 (6 bases). Germline loops: CDR1 LGHDT, CDR2 YNNKEL (reference sequence). V lost 1 base and J 7 bases, leaving 10 bases between the germline ends. This CDR3 spans 13 amino acids. In DNA, the CDR3 is TGTGCCAGCAGCCAAGGGGCAGGGGTTGAAGCTTTCTTT. Its protein is CASSQGAGVEAFF.

This rearrangement joins TRBV27 to TRBJ2-2; D gene ambiguous. The CDR3 is 15 residues long. The V and J ends lost 6 bases and 3 bases respectively, with 14 bases between them. CDR1 is MNHEY and CDR2 is SMNVEV in the germline V gene (reference sequence). CDR3 sequence (DNA): TGTGCCAGCAGAATGGGATCAGCACACACCGGGGAGCTGTTTTTT. This translates into CASRMGSAHTGELFF.